This entry lists 12 T cell receptor beta chains sequenced from one sample in a study of T cell repertoires in cytomegalovirus infection. TCRdb re-analysed the reads in MiXCR, keeping a single row per CDR3 protein. This sample has about 200,000 distinct CDR3 sequences, with roughly 9.8% found just once. Specimen: PBMCs. These receptors were collected from a human donor in good health (CMV status not recorded). Some clones in this sample may be carry-over from other donors' samples.

This clonotype was detected ten times or more. CDR3 DNA sequence: TGTGCCAGCAGTCGGGACAGCCTCCAAACTAATGAAAAACTGTTTTTT. Translated: CASSRDSLQTNEKLFF. V is TRBV28 and J is TRBJ1-4; 7 nucleotides match TRBD1. J lost 1 base, V lost 5 bases, and 7 bases had no gene match. Per germline, CDR1 MDHEN and CDR2 SYDVKM. This CDR3 spans 16 amino acids. The whole variable domain, filled in from reference TRBV28 and TRBJ1-4, reads DVKVTQSSRYLVKRTGEKVFLECVQDMDHENMFWYRQDPGLGLRLIYFSYDVKMKEKGDIPEGYSVSREKKERFSLILESASTNQTSMYLCASSRDSLQTNEKLFFGSGTQLSVL.

This clonotype was recorded at least ten times. With a much larger clone just one base away, this may be a read error. The chain combines TRBV11-1 with TRBJ1-1, with a weak D call TRBD1 (6 bases). The V and J ends lost 0 bases and 1 base respectively, with 9 bases between them. The CDR3 extends over 15 amino acids. CDR1 is SGHAT, CDR2 FQDESV, per germline (reference sequence). The CDR3 is CASSLAAGENTEAFF. DNA of the CDR3: TGTGCCAGCAGCTTAGCGGCAGGGGAGAACACTGAAGCTTTCTTT.

In its sample, this clonotype was seen many times. The chain combines TRBV7-9 with TRBJ2-7, with a weak D call TRBD1 (5 bases). This CDR3 region has 13 residues. V was pared by 5 bases and J by 0 bases, with 8 bases between. Germline V lookup: CDR1 SEHNR, CDR2 FQNEAQ (reference sequence). The CDR3 DNA reads TGTGCCAGCAGCCAGGGTTTCTCCTACGAGCAGTACTTC. Translated: CASSQGFSYEQYF.

This clonotype was seen repeatedly, ten times or more. The V and J genes are TRBV7-2 and TRBJ1-1; TRBD1 is a possible D gene (5 bases). Germline assignment: CDR1 SGHTA and CDR2 FQGNSA. V was clipped by 1 base and J by 0 bases, with 12 bases between them. The CDR3 runs 16 residues. The CDR3 region is CASSLEPGYMNTEAFF. DNA for the CDR3: TGTGCCAGCAGCTTAGAGCCAGGGTACATGAACACTGAAGCTTTCTTT.

This clonotype was seen a handful of times. A much larger clone lies one base from this, so it may be a read error. The rearrangement uses TRBV7-2 and TRBJ2-1; TRBD2 aligns across 9 bases. In germline, CDR1 is SGHTA, CDR2 FQGNSA. The CDR3 has 16 amino acids. The CDR3 bases are TGTGCCAGCAACTTAGCGAAGGCGGGAGGGCCGAGAGAGCAGTTCTTC. As protein: CASNLAKAGGPREQFF.

The sample holds many counts of this clonotype. The rearrangement uses TRBV12-3 or TRBV12-4 and TRBJ1-2, with D perhaps matching TRBD1 (5 bases). The ends were cut back, 5 bases at V and 8 bases at J, with 24 bases in the middle. The CDR3 runs 16 residues. In nucleotides, the CDR3 is TGTGCCAGCAGTCCTACCTACACCTCTGACGGACACGGCTACACCTTC. This codes for CASSPTYTSDGHGYTF.

The rearrangement joins TRBV7-8 to TRBJ2-5; 9 nucleotides agree with TRBD2. The germline V gene encodes CDR1 SGHVS and CDR2 FQNEAQ. The CDR3 consists of 13 residues. J lost 4 bases, V lost 4 bases, and 1 base had no gene match. The DNA for the CDR3 is TGTGCCAGCAGCTCAGCGGGGGGAGAGACCCAGTACTTC. It codes for CASSSAGGETQYF. The full variable domain, completed using reference TRBV7-8 and TRBJ2-5, is GAGVSQSPRYKVAKRGQDVALRCDPISGHVSLFWYQQALGQGPEFLTYFQNEAQLDKSGLPSDRFFAERPEGSVSTLKIQRTQQEDSAVYLCASSSAGGETQYFGPGTRLLVL.

The V and J genes are TRBV4-1 and TRBJ1-1; 10 bases align to TRBD1. The germline gives CDR1 MGHRA, CDR2 YSYEKL. The trim removed 1 base at V and 6 bases at J, leaving 5 bases unmatched. The CDR3 runs 15 residues. CDR3 region: CASSQGATGGSEAFF. For the CDR3, the DNA is TGCGCCAGCAGCCAAGGGGCGACAGGGGGCTCTGAAGCTTTCTTT.

There are a few counts of this clonotype. The CDR3 region is CATSPGISYEQYF. CDR3 bases: TGTGCCACCAGCCCAGGAATCTCCTACGAGCAGTACTTC. The chain uses TRBV15 and TRBJ2-7; D is unclear. CDR1 and CDR2 from the germline V gene are LNHNV and YYDKDF (reference sequence). The CDR3 contains 13 residues. V lost 5 bases, J lost 0 bases, and 8 bases lay in between.

This chain joins TRBV20-1 and TRBJ2-6; no clear D gene. With 3 bases removed from V and 0 bases from J, the gap between germline ends came to 15 bases. The CDR3 runs to 17 residues. Germline V gene lookup returns CDR1 DFQATT and CDR2 SNEGSKA (reference sequence). This CDR3 reads CSARFIPIGSGANVLTF. CDR3 nucleotides: TGCAGTGCTAGGTTCATTCCCATCGGCTCTGGGGCCAACGTCCTGACTTTC.

V is TRBV7-2 and J is TRBJ2-7; TRBD1 aligns across 10 bases. V gave up 0 bases and J gave up 4 bases; unmatched junction bases: 3. Germline CDR1 SGHTA, CDR2 FQGNSA. The CDR3 covers 15 residues. CDR3 region: CASSLARQGAYEQYF. In nucleotides, the CDR3 is TGTGCCAGCAGCTTAGCCCGACAGGGGGCGTACGAGCAGTACTTC.

The CDR3 loop reads CASRPGSTTDTQYF. The DNA of the CDR3 is TGTGCCAGCAGGCCGGGATCTACCACAGATACGCAGTATTTT. V gene TRBV7-9 combines with J gene TRBJ2-3; tentative D call: TRBD2 (5 bases). The V and J ends lost 6 bases and 2 bases respectively, with 12 bases between them. Looked up from germline, CDR1 is SEHNR and CDR2 is FQNEAQ (reference sequence). This CDR3 is built from 14 residues.